Shown below are 27 T cell receptor beta chains from a single sample sequenced in a study of blood T cell repertoires in COVID-19. Produced via immunoSEQ multiplex PCR; TCRdb's table is partial and in-frame only. The sample holds approximately 440,000 clones, around 91% seen once. Input material: PBMCs or T cells enriched from blood (not recorded which). These receptors were taken from a man in his late teens or twenties who had recovered from COVID-19.

The rearrangement uses TRBV19 and TRBJ2-2; D possibly corresponds to TRBD2 (7 bases). This CDR3 comprises 12 residues. The V and J ends lost 9 bases and 7 bases respectively, with 12 bases between them. The germline CDR1 and CDR2 sequences are LNHDA and SQIVND (reference sequence). In DNA form, the CDR3 reads TGTGCCAGCGGGGGGCACGGCGGGGAGCTGTTTTTT. This sequence encodes CASGGHGGELFF.

The chain employs TRBV6-6 and TRBJ2-6; TRBD2 is a possible D gene (6 bases). V lost 5 bases and J lost 0, with 23 bases in between. The CDR3 is made up of 20 amino acids. Per the germline V gene, CDR1 is MNHNY and CDR2 is SVGAGI (reference sequence). The chain's CDR3 is CASSPREPDSLLSGANVLTF. Here the CDR3 DNA reads TGTGCCAGCAGTCCTCGGGAGCCTGACAGCCTTCTCTCTGGGGCCAACGTCCTGACTTTC.

The chain has TRBV19 and TRBJ1-4, with TRBD1 matching over 9 bases. Per germline, CDR1 LNHDA and CDR2 SQIVND (reference sequence). The CDR3 covers 15 residues. Unmatched junction bases numbered 8, after V lost 4 bases and J lost 8 bases. The CDR3 sequence: CASSTGTGYLEKLFF. In DNA form, the CDR3 reads TGTGCCAGTAGTACGGGGACAGGGTATTTGGAAAAACTGTTTTTT.

The genes are TRBV6-5 and TRBJ1-2, with 8 bases fitting TRBD1. CDR1 and CDR2 (germline): MNHEY, SVGAGI. After removal of 6 bases from V and 13 bases from J, the junction contained 10 bases not matched to a gene. This CDR3 is 12 amino acids long. In DNA, the CDR3 is TGTGCCAGCAGCCAGACCAGGGGGCTATTCACCTTC. As protein: CASSQTRGLFTF.

V and J are TRBV2 and TRBJ1-2, with 11 bases that match TRBD1. This CDR3 has 13 amino acids. The junction had 10 bases not matched to a gene; V was cut back by 5 bases and J by 14 bases. CDR1 SNHLY and CDR2 FYNNEI come from the germline V gene. Written as DNA, the CDR3 is TGTGCCAGCAGTCCGTGGACAGGGGGCGAGAAAACCTTC. It encodes CASSPWTGGEKTF. The whole variable domain, remainder taken from reference TRBV2 and TRBJ1-2, is EPEVTQTPSHQVTQMGQEVILRCVPISNHLYFYWYRQILGQKVEFLVSFYNNEISEKSEIFDDQFSVERPDGSNFTLKIRSTKLEDSAMYFCASSPWTGGEKTFGSGTRLTVV.

The rearrangement joins TRBV3-1 (or the pseudogene TRBV3-2) to TRBJ2-2, with no clear D. CDR3 length equals 15 residues. The V end was cut by 1 base, the J end by 1 base, with 7 bases between. Germline loops: CDR1 LGHDT, CDR2 YNNKEL (reference sequence). The CDR3 reads CASSQGARNTGELFF. The CDR3 nucleotides are TGTGCCAGCAGCCAAGGCGCCCGGAACACCGGGGAGCTGTTTTTT.

The V and J genes are TRBV20-1 and TRBJ1-3; D is possibly TRBD1 (6 bases). V dropped 3 bases and J dropped 3 bases, with 15 bases sitting between them. Germline V gene sequence: CDR1 DFQATT, CDR2 SNEGSKA (reference sequence). The CDR3 has 15 amino acids. The CDR3 DNA sequence: TGCAGTGCTAGTAGAGGACAGACGAGTGGAAACACCATATATTTT. It encodes CSASRGQTSGNTIYF.

This rearrangement joins TRBV6-7 to TRBJ2-3; possibly TRBD2 for D (5 bases). TRBV6-7 is annotated as an ORF whose role is uncertain. There are 15 residues in the CDR3. V lost 5 bases, J lost 11 bases, and 23 bases lay in between. This CDR3 is CASSQDSDPRSEQYF. CDR3 DNA: TGTGCCAGCAGTCAAGATAGCGATCCCCGCTCTGAGCAGTATTTT.

This clone was observed once. The rearrangement joins TRBV6-5 to TRBJ1-1, with no clear D. This CDR3 contains 12 residues. Trimming shortened V by 6 bases and J by 3 bases, and 8 bases separated the two germline ends. Germline V CDR1 and CDR2: MNHEY, SVGAGI. CDR3 coding DNA: TGTGCCAGCAGGGAGACGGACACTGAAGCTTTCTTT. It is translated as CASRETDTEAFF.

The V and J genes are TRBV6-5 and TRBJ1-1; no clear D gene. Germline CDR1 MNHEY, CDR2 SVGAGI. This CDR3 contains 14 residues. V was clipped by 4 bases and J by 3 bases, with 12 bases between them. CDR3 sequence: CASSLRGTYTEAFF. As DNA, the CDR3 is TGTGCCAGCAGTTTAAGAGGAACTTACACTGAAGCTTTCTTT.

This chain joins TRBV19 and TRBJ1-2; 10 bases fit TRBD1. Germline CDR1 and CDR2: LNHDA and SQIVND (reference sequence). The CDR3 runs 16 residues. V trimming: 7 bases; J trimming: 8 bases; junction bases outside the gene matches: 16. The CDR3 loop is CASIPDRGTVLGGYTF. CDR3 coding DNA: TGTGCCAGTATCCCGGACAGGGGGACCGTGCTGGGCGGCTACACCTTC.

This chain links TRBV28 with TRBJ2-5; 7 nucleotides align to TRBD2. This CDR3 has 14 amino acids. V shed 2 bases, J shed 5 bases, and the junction held 5 bases outside the gene matches. Germline assignment: CDR1 MDHEN and CDR2 SYDVKM. The CDR3 sequence: CASSLAGAGETQYF. In DNA form, the CDR3 reads TGTGCCAGCAGTTTAGCGGGAGCGGGCGAGACCCAGTACTTC.

Concerning this clone: Given a far larger clone just one base away, this is likely a sequencing read error. V is TRBV3-1 (or the pseudogene TRBV3-2) and J is TRBJ2-2; TRBD1 agrees at 10 bases. This CDR3 is 15 amino acids long. The junction had 0 bases not matched to a gene; V was cut back by 1 base and J by 4 bases. Germline V CDR1 and CDR2: LGHDT, YNNKEL (reference sequence). CDR3 sequence: CASSQGTGGTGELFF. Here the CDR3 DNA reads TGTGCCAGCAGCCAAGGGACAGGGGGCACCGGGGAGCTGTTTTTT.

The CDR3 DNA follows: TGTGCCACCAGCAAGGAGCAAACTAACTATGGCTACACCTTC. The encoded protein is CATSKEQTNYGYTF. V is TRBV15 and J is TRBJ1-2; no reliable D call. Germline V lookup: CDR1 LNHNV, CDR2 YYDKDF (reference sequence). Trimming took 4 bases from V and 0 from J, leaving 9 bases between them. The CDR3 consists of 14 residues.

The DNA for the CDR3 is TGTGCCAGCAGCGTAGCCGGGACTCCCAACGAGCAGTACTTC. The encoded protein is CASSVAGTPNEQYF. The V call is TRBV9, the J call TRBJ2-7; D is perhaps TRBD2 (6 bases). The CDR3 loop spans 14 amino acids. V was pared by 0 bases and J by 5 bases, with 12 bases between. Germline V lookup: CDR1 SGDLS, CDR2 YYNGEE.

The rearrangement joins TRBV28 to TRBJ1-5; D gene uncertain. V lost 2 bases and J 2 bases, leaving 16 bases between the germline ends. Germline lookup yields CDR1 MDHEN and CDR2 SYDVKM. The CDR3 runs to 17 residues. The DNA of the CDR3 is TGTGCCAGCAGTTTAGACGGGCGGAGGGATCGCAATCAGCCCCAGCATTTT. Protein product: CASSLDGRRDRNQPQHF.

The rearrangement links TRBV29-1 to TRBJ1-2; maybe TRBD1 (6 bases). Germline assignment: CDR1 SQVTM and CDR2 ANQGSEA. This CDR3 spans 15 amino acids. The V gene lost 6 bases and the J gene lost 2 bases, with 19 bases spanning the gap. In nucleotides, the CDR3 is TGCAGCGTAACAAGCCGGGACACGATAAACTATGGCTACACCTTC. Translating gives CSVTSRDTINYGYTF.

In this sample, this clone turned up once. The rearrangement links TRBV14 to TRBJ1-3, with D perhaps TRBD1 (6 bases). Per germline, CDR1 SGHDN and CDR2 FVKESK. This CDR3 is built from 16 residues. Trimming cost V 1 base and J 4 bases, with 14 bases left between them. CDR3: CASSQVRGAVGNTIYF. The CDR3 DNA reads TGTGCCAGCAGCCAAGTTCGGGGGGCGGTCGGAAACACCATATATTTT. Full variable domain (remainder filled in from reference TRBV14 and TRBJ1-3): EAGVTQFPSHSVIEKGQTVTLRCDPISGHDNLYWYRRVMGKEIKFLLHFVKESKQDESGMPNNRFLAERTGGTYSTLKVQPAELEDSGVYFCASSQVRGAVGNTIYFGEGSWLTVV.

This clone has just one count. The chain has TRBV5-1 and TRBJ1-4; tentatively, D is TRBD1 (6 bases). The CDR3 has 14 amino acids. With 4 bases removed from V and 5 bases from J, the gap between germline ends came to 12 bases. Germline V gene lookup returns CDR1 SGHRS and CDR2 YFSETQ. This CDR3 reads CASSQLTGNEKLFF. The CDR3 bases are TGCGCCAGCAGCCAGCTGACAGGAAATGAAAAACTGTTTTTT.

The chain carries TRBV29-1 and TRBJ2-1; 11 bases are a match to TRBD1. Germline V gene sequence: CDR1 SQVTM, CDR2 ANQGSEA. The CDR3 contains 13 residues. The V gene end was trimmed by 4 bases and the J gene end by 9 bases; junction bases not matched to a gene: 5. CDR3: CSVARTGGGEQFF. The CDR3 DNA reads TGCAGCGTTGCCCGGACAGGGGGCGGTGAGCAGTTCTTC.

The rearrangement uses TRBV30 and TRBJ1-1, with D hard to call. CDR1 GTSNPN and CDR2 SVGIG come from the germline V gene (reference sequence). The V gene lost 4 bases and the J gene lost 2 bases, with 8 bases spanning the gap. The CDR3 covers 12 residues. The CDR3 coding sequence is TGTGCCTGGAATTCTCTAAACACTGAAGCTTTCTTT. It is translated as CAWNSLNTEAFF.

The V gene is TRBV9, the J gene TRBJ1-6; D unclear. Germline loops: CDR1 SGDLS, CDR2 YYNGEE. V was cut by 4 bases and J by 10 bases, with 21 bases left in between. The CDR3 has 16 amino acids. CDR3 residues: CASSSKLEPPGSPLHF. The DNA for the CDR3 is TGTGCCAGCAGCTCTAAGTTGGAACCTCCGGGGTCACCCCTCCACTTT.

The CDR3 protein is CASSPYREAGYTF. The DNA for the CDR3 is TGTGCCAGCAGCCCATACAGGGAAGCTGGCTACACCTTC. The chain carries TRBV7-2 and TRBJ1-2; D is perhaps TRBD1 (6 bases). The CDR3 consists of 13 residues. Germline V gene data show CDR1 as SGHTA and CDR2 as FQGNSA. The ends were cut back, 5 bases at V and 7 bases at J, with 14 bases in the middle.

The chain has TRBV30 and TRBJ1-5; D is undetermined. V was cut by 4 bases and J by 0 bases, with 10 bases left in between. Germline CDR1 GTSNPN, CDR2 SVGIG (reference sequence). There are 14 residues in the CDR3. For the CDR3, the DNA is TGTGCCTGGACGGAGGGAGATAGCAATCAGCCCCAGCATTTT. Protein product: CAWTEGDSNQPQHF.

CDR3 region: CASSLDARGRRSYGYTF. The CDR3 bases are TGCGCCAGCAGCTTGGACGCTAGGGGCAGAAGATCATATGGCTACACCTTC. The V call is TRBV5-1, the J call TRBJ1-2, with D perhaps matching TRBD1 (5 bases). CDR3 length: 17 amino acids. Deletions cut 0 bases from V and 5 bases from J, with 20 bases between. Germline values: CDR1 SGHRS, CDR2 YFSETQ.

V usage is TRBV18 and J usage is TRBJ2-5; no definite D call. The CDR3 extends over 12 amino acids. Trimming took 3 bases from V and 5 from J, leaving 7 bases between them. Germline CDR1 KGHSH, CDR2 LQKENI. The CDR3 DNA reads TGTGCCAGCTCACCGAGAGAGGAGACCCAGTACTTC. Residues: CASSPREETQYF.

This rearrangement joins TRBV19 to TRBJ2-7; possibly TRBD1 for D (7 bases). Germline-derived CDR1 and CDR2 are LNHDA and SQIVND (reference sequence). V was clipped by 9 bases and J by 4 bases, with 16 bases between them. The CDR3 has 13 amino acids. The CDR3 loop reads CASRRQGGYEQYF. The CDR3 nucleotides read TGTGCCAGCCGGAGACAGGGAGGTTACGAGCAGTACTTC.